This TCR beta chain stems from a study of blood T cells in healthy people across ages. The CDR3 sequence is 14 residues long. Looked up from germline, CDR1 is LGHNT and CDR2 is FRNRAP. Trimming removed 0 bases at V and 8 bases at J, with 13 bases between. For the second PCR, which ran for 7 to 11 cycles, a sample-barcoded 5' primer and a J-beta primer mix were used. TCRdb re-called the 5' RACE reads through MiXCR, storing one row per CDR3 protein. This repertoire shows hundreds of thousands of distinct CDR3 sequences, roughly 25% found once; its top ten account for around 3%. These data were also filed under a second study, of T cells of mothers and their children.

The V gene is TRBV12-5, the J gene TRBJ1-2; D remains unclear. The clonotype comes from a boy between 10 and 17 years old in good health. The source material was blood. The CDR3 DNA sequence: TGTGCTAGTGGTTTGGTAGAGAGGAGTGCGGGCTACACCTTC. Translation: CASGLVERSAGYTF.